This paragraph reports one T cell receptor beta chain. This sample was included in a study of regulatory T cells in long-lasting Graves disease. This sample's time point: persistent/refractory GD, antithyroid drugs over 5 years with positive TRAb. Extracted PBMC RNA gave rise to the TCR library. Patients came through an endocrinology department, and that department was in Xi'an, China. Arm-PCR of CDR3 regions and iRepertoire HTBI primers were the basis on which TCR beta libraries were built. TCRdb redid the calling of the multiplex PCR reads with MiXCR, one entry per CDR3 protein. The sample has a few hundred thousand distinct CDR3 sequences; 20% to 30% are singletons. CDR3 length: 14 amino acids. Trimming left V 2 bases short and J 8 bases short, with 10 bases between. CDR1 and CDR2 (germline): SGHTA, FQGNSA.

The sequences come from peripheral blood mononuclear cells (PBMCs), collected when the disease was refractory, from a patient treated with antithyroid drugs. V gene TRBV7-2 combines with J gene TRBJ1-6; D perhaps matches TRBD1 (5 bases). This TCR derives from a female donor with Graves disease. The CDR3 bases are TGTGCCAGCAGCTTACAGGACACCTATTCACCCCTCCACTTT. Amino acids: CASSLQDTYSPLHF.